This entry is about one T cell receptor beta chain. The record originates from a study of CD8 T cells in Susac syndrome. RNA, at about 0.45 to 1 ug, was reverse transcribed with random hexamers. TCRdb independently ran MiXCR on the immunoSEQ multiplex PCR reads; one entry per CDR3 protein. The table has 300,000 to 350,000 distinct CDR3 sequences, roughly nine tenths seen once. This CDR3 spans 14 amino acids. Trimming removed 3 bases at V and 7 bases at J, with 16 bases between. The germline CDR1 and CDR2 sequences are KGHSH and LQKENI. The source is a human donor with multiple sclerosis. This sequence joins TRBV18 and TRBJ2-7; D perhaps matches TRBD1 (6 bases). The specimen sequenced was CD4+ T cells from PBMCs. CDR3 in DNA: TGTGCCAGCTCACCGGCCAGGGGAGCAGGGGAGCAGTACTTC. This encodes CASSPARGAGEQYF.